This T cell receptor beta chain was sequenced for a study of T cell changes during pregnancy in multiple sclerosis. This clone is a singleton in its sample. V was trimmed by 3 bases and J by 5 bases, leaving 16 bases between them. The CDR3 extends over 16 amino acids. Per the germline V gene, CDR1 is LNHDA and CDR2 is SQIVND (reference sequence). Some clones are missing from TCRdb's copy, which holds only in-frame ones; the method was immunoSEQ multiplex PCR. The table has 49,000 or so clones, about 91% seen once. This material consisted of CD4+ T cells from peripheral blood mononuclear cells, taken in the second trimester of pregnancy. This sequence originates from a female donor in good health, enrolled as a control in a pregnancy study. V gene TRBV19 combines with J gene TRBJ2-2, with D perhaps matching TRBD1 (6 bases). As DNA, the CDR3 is TGTGCCAGTAGTATCCGACAGGCAGGTCGAACCGGGGAGCTGTTTTTT. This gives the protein CASSIRQAGRTGELFF.